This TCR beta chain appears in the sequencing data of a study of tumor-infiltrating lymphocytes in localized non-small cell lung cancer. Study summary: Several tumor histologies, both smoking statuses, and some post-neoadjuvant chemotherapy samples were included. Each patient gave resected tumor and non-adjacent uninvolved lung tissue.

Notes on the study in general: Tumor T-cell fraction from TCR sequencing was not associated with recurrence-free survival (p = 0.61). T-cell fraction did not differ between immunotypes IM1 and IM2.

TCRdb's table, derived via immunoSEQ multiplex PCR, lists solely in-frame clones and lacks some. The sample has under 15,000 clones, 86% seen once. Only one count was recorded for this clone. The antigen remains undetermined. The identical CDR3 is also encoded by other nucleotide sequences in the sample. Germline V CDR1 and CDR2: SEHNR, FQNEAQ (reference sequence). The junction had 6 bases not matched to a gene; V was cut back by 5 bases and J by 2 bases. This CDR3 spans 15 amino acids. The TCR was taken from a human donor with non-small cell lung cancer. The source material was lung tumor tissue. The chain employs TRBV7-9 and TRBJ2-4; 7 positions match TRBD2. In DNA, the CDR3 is TGTGCCAGCAGCCCCACGGGGGGAACCAAAAACATTCAGTACTTC. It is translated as CASSPTGGTKNIQYF.